The 21 T cell receptor beta chains below come from one sample, sequenced in a study of T cell responses to AZD1222 COVID-19 vaccine. Produced via immunoSEQ multiplex PCR; TCRdb's table is partial and in-frame only. Of 200,000 to 250,000 clones in the sample, approximately 94% are singletons; the top ten hold over 1.5%. This specimen was peripheral blood, taken 28 days after the second dose of the MenACWY control vaccine. All receptors come from an adult who received the MenACWY meningococcal vaccine as a control.

The V call is TRBV6-5, the J call TRBJ1-4, with D hard to call. V gave up 8 bases and J gave up 5 bases, with 15 bases separating them. Germline V CDR1 and CDR2: MNHEY, SVGAGI. This CDR3 region has 14 residues. CDR3 region: CASRLVGSNEKLFF. CDR3 sequence (DNA): TGTGCCAGCCGGTTGGTGGGGTCGAATGAAAAACTGTTTTTT.

The CDR3 region has the DNA TGTGCCAGCAGCCCTTTCGCAGGGCAGGGGGCTGAAAAACTGTTTTTT. The encoded protein is CASSPFAGQGAEKLFF. The V and J genes are TRBV9 and TRBJ1-4; 8 bases match TRBD1. V shed 4 bases, J shed 7 bases, and the junction held 12 bases outside the gene matches. The CDR3 consists of 16 residues. Germline CDR1 and CDR2: SGDLS and YYNGEE.

The chain uses TRBV7-2 and TRBJ1-2; 7 positions match TRBD1. J lost 4 bases, V lost 2 bases, and 13 bases had no gene match. The CDR3 spans 17 residues. Germline V gives CDR1 SGHTA, CDR2 FQGNSA. CDR3 sequence reads: CASSLFRREGAGYGYTF. The CDR3 region has the DNA TGTGCCAGCAGCTTATTCCGGCGTGAGGGGGCTGGCTATGGCTACACCTTC.

The chain couples TRBV28 to TRBJ2-1; D may correspond to TRBD1 or TRBD2 (5 bases each). The CDR3 sequence is 14 residues long. From germline, CDR1 is MDHEN and CDR2 SYDVKM. V lost 3 bases and J lost 9, with 15 bases in between. The CDR3 sequence is CASSFGAASSEQFF. In DNA, the CDR3 is TGTGCCAGCAGTTTCGGGGCGGCTTCGAGTGAGCAGTTCTTC.

The V and J genes are TRBV28 and TRBJ2-1, with 7 bases identical to TRBD1. J lost 10 bases, V lost 9 bases, and 9 bases had no gene match. This CDR3 has 12 residues. Germline assignment: CDR1 MDHEN and CDR2 SYDVKM. CDR3 loop: CASRQGVGEQFF. The CDR3 DNA reads as TGTGCCAGTCGACAGGGAGTTGGGGAGCAGTTCTTC.

The chain carries TRBV5-4 and TRBJ2-3, with 7 bases that match TRBD2. The CDR3 sequence is 13 residues long. Germline values: CDR1 SGHNT, CDR2 YYREEE (reference sequence). With V trimmed by 3 bases and J by 4 bases, 2 bases remained unmatched. The CDR3 DNA follows: TGTGCCAGCAGCTGGGACTACTCAGATACGCAGTATTTT. It specifies CASSWDYSDTQYF.

This chain uses TRBV7-3 with TRBJ2-2; 11 nucleotides align to TRBD2. The ends lost 5 bases at V and 0 bases at J; junction bases unmatched: 2. Looked up from germline, CDR1 is SGHTA and CDR2 is FQGTGA. The CDR3 has 16 amino acids. Written as DNA, the CDR3 is TGTGCCAGCAGCCCGGGACTAGCGGCGAACACCGGGGAGCTGTTTTTT. Protein product: CASSPGLAANTGELFF.

This clone has just one count. The chain uses TRBV7-2 and TRBJ1-5; the D is unclear. The length of the CDR3 is 13 residues. Germline V CDR1 and CDR2: SGHTA, FQGNSA. Trimming left V 8 bases short and J 2 bases short, with 10 bases between. CDR3 amino acids: CASSHRGNQPQHF. CDR3 coding DNA: TGTGCCAGCTCCCACCGTGGCAATCAGCCCCAGCATTTT.

The V and J genes are TRBV27 and TRBJ1-2; 7 bases match TRBD1. Trimming at V came to 2 bases and at J to 4 bases, leaving 1 base not matched to a gene. Germline CDR1 reads MNHEY; CDR2 reads SMNVEV (reference sequence). This CDR3 contains 13 residues. Written as DNA, the CDR3 is TGTGCCAGCAGTTTACAGGGGGGCTATGGCTACACCTTC. It encodes CASSLQGGYGYTF.

This clone is a singleton in its sample. The chain is built from TRBV27 and TRBJ1-5; 8 bases map to TRBD1. Germline-derived CDR1 and CDR2 are MNHEY and SMNVEV (reference sequence). This CDR3 is 14 amino acids long. The junction had 10 bases not matched to a gene; V was cut back by 6 bases and J by 9 bases. The CDR3 protein is CASSEGTGVGPQHF. In nucleotides, the CDR3 is TGTGCCAGCAGCGAGGGGACAGGAGTTGGGCCCCAGCATTTT.

The chain has TRBV3-1 (or the pseudogene TRBV3-2) and TRBJ2-1; TRBD1 is a possible D gene (6 bases). V was shortened by 5 bases and J by 2 bases, with 10 bases between the two germline ends. This CDR3 is 14 amino acids long. Germline CDR1 is LGHDT and CDR2 is YNNKEL (reference sequence). CDR3 DNA: TGTGCCAGCAGCGGGGGCGAAACCTACAATGAGCAGTTCTTC. It is translated as CASSGGETYNEQFF.

The chain has TRBV7-9 and TRBJ2-7; D gene unclear. This CDR3 comprises 14 residues. V lost 2 bases and J 5 bases, leaving 13 bases between the germline ends. Germline V gene lookup returns CDR1 SEHNR and CDR2 FQNEAQ (reference sequence). DNA of the CDR3: TGTGCCAGCAGCTTAAACCCCAGGTCGGACGAGCAGTACTTC. Amino acids: CASSLNPRSDEQYF. Supplemented by reference TRBV7-9 and TRBJ2-7, the full variable domain reads DTGVSQNPRHKITKRGQNVTFRCDPISEHNRLYWYRQTLGQGPEFLTYFQNEAQLEKSRLLSDRFSAERPKGSFSTLEIQRTEQGDSAMYLCASSLNPRSDEQYFGPGTRLTVT.

The chain recombines TRBV10-3 with TRBJ1-4; D is uncertain. The CDR3 consists of 16 residues. V was clipped by 2 bases and J by 0 bases, with 10 bases between them. Germline assignment: CDR1 ENHRY and CDR2 SYGVKD. Written as DNA, the CDR3 is TGTGCCATCAGTGAGGGTCCTTTTGCAACTAATGAAAAACTGTTTTTT. Its protein product is CAISEGPFATNEKLFF.

The sample holds a few counts of this clone. This sequence joins TRBV27 and TRBJ2-7, with D perhaps matching TRBD2 (7 bases). V gave up 6 bases and J gave up 9 bases, with 18 bases separating them. The germline CDR1 and CDR2 sequences are MNHEY and SMNVEV (reference sequence). This CDR3 spans 13 amino acids. CDR3 sequence (DNA): TGTGCCAGCAGCTCCCAGCTTAGGGGGGGGCAGTACTTC. Amino acid sequence: CASSSQLRGGQYF.

V usage is TRBV19 and J usage is TRBJ2-7; D is unresolved. This CDR3 region has 13 residues. The germline CDR1 and CDR2 sequences are LNHDA and SQIVND (reference sequence). Trimming cost V 2 bases and J 6 bases, with 11 bases left between them. The CDR3 sequence: CASSITGAIEQYF. As DNA, the CDR3 is TGTGCCAGTAGTATAACTGGAGCGATCGAGCAGTACTTC. Looking up the rest from reference TRBV19 and TRBJ2-7 gives the full variable domain: DGGITQSPKYLFRKEGQNVTLSCEQNLNHDAMYWYRQDPGQGLRLIYYSQIVNDFQKGDIAEGYSVSREKKESFPLTVTSAQKNPTAFYLCASSITGAIEQYFGPGTRLTVT.

J is TRBJ1-3 and V is TRBV10-3; a weak D match, TRBD1 (5 bases). This CDR3 has 17 amino acids. V lost 0 bases, J lost 3 bases, and 15 bases lay in between. Germline CDR1 reads ENHRY; CDR2 reads SYGVKD. The CDR3 reads CAISESLGQGLGNTIYF. The CDR3 nucleotides are TGTGCCATCAGTGAGTCTTTAGGGCAGGGACTTGGAAACACCATATATTTT.

The chain couples TRBV13 to TRBJ1-2; the D gene is possibly TRBD1 (5 bases). V lost 0 bases and J 8 bases, leaving 16 bases between the germline ends. Germline V gene data show CDR1 as PRHDT and CDR2 as FYEKMQ (reference sequence). This CDR3 has 15 residues. CDR3 coding DNA: TGTGCCAGCAGCTTAGGCCTGGGGGGGTCGGAAGGCTACACCTTC. It specifies CASSLGLGGSEGYTF. The whole variable domain, filled in from reference TRBV13 and TRBJ1-2, reads AAGVIQSPRHLIKEKRETATLKCYPIPRHDTVYWYQQGPGQDPQFLISFYEKMQSDKGSIPDRFSAQQFSDYHSELNMSSLELGDSALYFCASSLGLGGSEGYTFGSGTRLTVV.

This clone was detected once. The chain has TRBV5-4 and TRBJ2-3, with D perhaps TRBD2 (6 bases). The germline V and J ends were trimmed by 5 bases and 0 bases, with 13 bases remaining between them. Germline CDR1 reads SGHNT; CDR2 reads YYREEE (reference sequence). The CDR3 runs to 15 residues. The DNA of the CDR3 is TGTGCCAGCAGGGTCTCCGGGACTAGCACAGATACGCAGTATTTT. It is translated as CASRVSGTSTDTQYF.

V and J are TRBV4-2 and TRBJ2-7; perhaps D is TRBD1 or TRBD2 (6 bases each). This CDR3 is built from 16 residues. The V gene lost 4 bases and the J gene lost 5 bases, with 21 bases spanning the gap. Germline CDR1 and CDR2: LGHNA and YNFKEQ. The CDR3 loop reads CASSPQGGQGRNEQYF. Written as DNA, the CDR3 is TGTGCCAGCAGCCCCCAAGGGGGGCAGGGAAGAAACGAGCAGTACTTC.

V usage is TRBV6-2 or TRBV6-3 and J usage is TRBJ1-5; D remains ambiguous. The CDR3 contains 15 residues. V shed 4 bases and J shed 6 bases, with 16 bases lying between them. Germline-derived CDR1 and CDR2 are MNHEY and SVGEGT. CDR3 in amino acids: CASSSRPGAGQPQHF. The CDR3, as DNA: TGTGCCAGCAGTTCTCGCCCGGGCGCGGGTCAGCCCCAGCATTTT.

As for this clone: Other DNA variants within this sample encode the same CDR3. The genes are TRBV29-1 and TRBJ2-5; no clear D. The V end lost 4 bases, the J end lost 5 bases, and 5 bases lay between the germline ends. CDR1 is SQVTM, CDR2 ANQGSEA, per germline. The CDR3 runs to 10 residues. The chain's CDR3 is CSVGEETQYF. The CDR3, as DNA: TGCAGCGTTGGAGAGGAGACCCAGTACTTC.